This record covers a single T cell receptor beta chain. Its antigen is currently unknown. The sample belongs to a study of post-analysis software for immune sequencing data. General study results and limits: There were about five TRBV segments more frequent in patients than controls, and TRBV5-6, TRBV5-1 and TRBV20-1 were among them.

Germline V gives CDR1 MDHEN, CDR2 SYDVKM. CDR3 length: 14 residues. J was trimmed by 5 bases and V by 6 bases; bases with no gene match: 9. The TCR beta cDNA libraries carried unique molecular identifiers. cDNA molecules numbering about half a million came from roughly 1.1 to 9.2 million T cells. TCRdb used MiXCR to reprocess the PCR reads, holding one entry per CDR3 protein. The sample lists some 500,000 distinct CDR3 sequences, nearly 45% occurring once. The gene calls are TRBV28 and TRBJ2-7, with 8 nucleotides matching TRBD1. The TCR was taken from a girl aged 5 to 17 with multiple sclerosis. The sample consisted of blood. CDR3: CASRRQGTPHEQYF. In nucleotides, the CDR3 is TGTGCCAGCAGGCGACAGGGGACCCCCCACGAGCAGTACTTC.